This T cell receptor (beta chain) was profiled in a study of blood T cell repertoires in COVID-19. Study overall: There were acute and convalescent COVID-19 samples, and they came from the United States, Italy and Spain.

Germline loops: CDR1 MNHNY, CDR2 SVGAGI (reference sequence). The CDR3 covers 17 residues. J lost 4 bases, V lost 6 bases, and 8 bases had no gene match. This clone was recorded once. Original processing notes: Nucleated cell number was recorded as an estimate derived from reference gene primer amplification. Using immunoSEQ multiplex PCR, the repertoire was profiled, and TCRdb retains in-frame clones only, with some absent. For V, J and clone size, that table is used; D and trimming come from the DNA. Of 60,000 to 70,000 clones in the sample, 80% to 90% were seen once. The source material was peripheral blood. The genes are TRBV6-6 and TRBJ2-1, with 14 bases identical to TRBD2. The clonotype was recovered from an elderly woman with active COVID-19. CDR3 residues: CASSRGLAGGLYNEQFF. CDR3 coding DNA: TGTGCCAGCAGCCGAGGACTAGCGGGGGGACTGTACAATGAGCAGTTCTTC.